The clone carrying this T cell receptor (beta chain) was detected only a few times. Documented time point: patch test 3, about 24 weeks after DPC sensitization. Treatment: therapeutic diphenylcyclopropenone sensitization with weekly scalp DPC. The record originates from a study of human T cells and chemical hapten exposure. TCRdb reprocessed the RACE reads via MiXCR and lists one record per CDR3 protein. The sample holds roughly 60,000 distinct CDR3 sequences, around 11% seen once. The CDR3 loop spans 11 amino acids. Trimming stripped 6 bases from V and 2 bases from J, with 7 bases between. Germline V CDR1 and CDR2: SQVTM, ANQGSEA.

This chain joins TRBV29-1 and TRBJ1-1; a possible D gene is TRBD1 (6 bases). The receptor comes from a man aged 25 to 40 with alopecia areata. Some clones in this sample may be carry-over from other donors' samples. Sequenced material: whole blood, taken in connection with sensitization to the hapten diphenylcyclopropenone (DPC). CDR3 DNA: TGCAGCGTACAGGGAAACACTGAAGCTTTCTTT. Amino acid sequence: CSVQGNTEAFF.